Here is one T cell receptor beta chain with its context. Antigen unknown. The sample is drawn from a study of STAT5B mutations in CD4+ large granular lymphocyte leukemia. Overall study results and limits: Approximately 25% of private leukemic clonotypes occurred rarely in other patients' non-leukemic repertoires. 8/27 top patient clones versus 2/35 control clones were TRBV06-family.

CDR1 is KGHSH, CDR2 LQKENI, per germline. Germline trimming cut 3 bases from V and 5 bases from J; bases unmatched to any gene: 4. CDR3 length: 14 residues. The survey-level immunoSEQ assay was used. The authors' processing: Productive clonotypes were detectable down to 2.59 x 10-5 frequency. Sequencing was performed with immunoSEQ multiplex PCR; in TCRdb, only in-frame clones are kept and a portion is missing. V and J calls and clone size are given by that table; D and trimming were obtained from the DNA. This sample has tens of thousands of clones; about 79% occur once, and the top ten carry 8% to 10%.

This TCR was sampled from a human donor in good health. Sequenced sample: CD4+ T cells from blood buffy coats. V usage is TRBV18 and J usage is TRBJ2-1; TRBD1 matches 7 bases. CDR3 loop: CASSPGTANNEQFF. CDR3 DNA: TGTGCCAGCTCACCCGGGACAGCTAACAATGAGCAGTTCTTC.